This T cell receptor beta chain was identified in a study of cytomegalovirus exposure and HLA in healthy donors. As for this clone: Antigen: not known.

Primers: 60 Vbeta forward and 13 Jbeta reverse. Sequencing was performed with immunoSEQ multiplex PCR; in TCRdb, only in-frame clones are kept and a portion is missing. Seen here are about 100,000 clones, roughly 80% observed once, and the top ten hold less than 3%. Trimming removed 0 bases from V and 4 bases from J, with 8 bases in between. Germline CDR1 KGHSH, CDR2 LQKENI. CDR3 length equals 14 residues. Study findings and constraints: Reportedly, diagnosis of cytomegalovirus status by the classifier showed high specificity and sensitivity.

The source material was PBMCs. The receptor was isolated from a young man in good health and CMV-seropositive. V usage is TRBV18 and J usage is TRBJ2-3; no reliable D call. CDR3 region: CASSPPNTADTQYF. In nucleotides, the CDR3 is TGTGCCAGCTCACCACCGAACACAGCAGATACGCAGTATTTT.